The clone carrying this T cell receptor (beta chain) was counted between two and nine times. Then a second PCR, running about 6 to 11 cycles, was carried out with a sample-barcoded 5' primer and a J-beta primer mix. Tagging of each cDNA molecule was performed by a template-switch adaptor with 12 random nucleotides. TCRdb recomputed calls from the 5' RACE reads with MiXCR, one row per CDR3 protein. This table has about 970,000 distinct CDR3 sequences, roughly 47% appearing once. Donor samples were obtained from healthy Caucasian individuals from Russia, aged 6 to 90. The authors extracted at least 6 micrograms of total RNA per sample. This sample is part of a study of blood T cells in healthy people across ages. Study as a whole: Template switching picked up about one barcoded beta molecule for each two T cells.

CDR1 is SGDLS and CDR2 is YYNGEE in the germline V gene. Trimming removed 3 bases from V and 1 base from J, with 8 bases in between. The CDR3 has 15 residues. The chain carries TRBV9 and TRBJ2-6; D is unclear. This receptor was identified in a woman aged 55-69 years in good health. The sample was blood. The CDR3 loop is CASSGGGSGANVLTF. The CDR3 DNA reads TGTGCCAGCAGCGGGGGTGGATCTGGGGCCAACGTCCTGACTTTC.